A single sample is the source of the 14 T cell receptor beta chains below, sequenced in a study of naive and memory T cell subsets. An equimolar mix of two oligonucleotides served as the beta constant-region primer for TRBC1 and TRBC2. Ligated cDNA was amplified by four rounds of PCR with nested alpha and beta constant-region primers and SP2. MiXCR, applied by TCRdb to the UMI-ligation and nested PCR reads, yields one record per CDR3 protein. The sample has 150,000 or so distinct CDR3 sequences, approximately 24% seen once. These receptors have no known antigen. Overall study findings and caveats: A few larger clonotypes appeared in naive repertoires, especially CD8, possibly memory cells re-expressing CD45RA.

Sequencing was performed on naive CD4+ T cells from blood. Receptors originate from a human donor in good health.

This clonotype appeared a few times. The chain recombines TRBV9 with TRBJ2-7, with D possibly being TRBD1 (6 bases). In germline, CDR1 is SGDLS, CDR2 YYNGEE. V was clipped by 0 bases and J by 4 bases, with 11 bases between them. The CDR3 has 14 amino acids. In DNA, the CDR3 is TGTGCCAGCAGCGTAGCAGGGGTAGGTTACGAGCAGTACTTC. This codes for CASSVAGVGYEQYF. The entire variable domain, with the rest obtained from reference TRBV9 and TRBJ2-7, is as follows: DSGVTQTPKHLITATGQRVTLRCSPRSGDLSVYWYQQSLDQGLQFLIQYYNGEERAKGNILERFSAQQFPDLHSELNLSSLELGDSALYFCASSVAGVGYEQYFGPGTRLTVT.

This clonotype was detected only a few times. The chain has TRBV7-9 and TRBJ2-7; perhaps TRBD2 as D (6 bases). Trimming cost V 5 bases and J 0 bases, with 26 bases left between them. Germline loops: CDR1 SEHNR, CDR2 FQNEAQ (reference sequence). CDR3 length equals 19 residues. The CDR3 region is CASSSATGTQGSRSYEQYF. The CDR3 DNA reads as TGTGCCAGCAGCAGCGCAACCGGGACTCAGGGTTCCCGCTCCTACGAGCAGTACTTC.

This clonotype was observed a few times. The chain recombines TRBV12-3 or TRBV12-4 with TRBJ2-1; unclear D gene. V was shortened by 2 bases and J by 8 bases, with 19 bases between the two germline ends. The CDR3 contains 16 residues. The CDR3 loop is CASSLILAMGGHEQFF. The CDR3 DNA follows: TGTGCCAGCAGTTTAATCCTCGCCATGGGCGGTCATGAGCAGTTCTTC.

J is TRBJ2-7 and V is TRBV6-1, with D unresolved. The V gene lost 8 bases and the J gene lost 2 bases, with 19 bases spanning the gap. The CDR3 sequence is 15 residues long. Per the germline V gene, CDR1 is MNHNS and CDR2 is SASEGT. The CDR3 sequence: CASSKHPRITYEQYF. The CDR3 region has the DNA TGTGCCAGCTCAAAACACCCCAGGATAACCTACGAGCAGTACTTC.

This chain links TRBV3-1 with TRBJ1-5; 9 nucleotides agree with TRBD1. The CDR3 extends over 14 amino acids. Germline CDR1 LGHDT, CDR2 YNNKEL (reference sequence). V lost 3 bases and J lost 4; bases outside the gene matches: 1. CDR3 sequence (DNA): TGTGCCAGCAGCCAGGACAGGGGAAATCAGCCCCAGCATTTT. Its translation: CASSQDRGNQPQHF.

This clonotype was seen ten or more times. The chain couples TRBV6-6 to TRBJ1-6; D is possibly TRBD1 (6 bases). The CDR3 has 14 amino acids. The germline CDR1 and CDR2 sequences are MNHNY and SVGAGI (reference sequence). V was clipped by 10 bases and J by 7 bases, with 17 bases between them. CDR3: CATETGTSNSPLHF. CDR3 bases: TGTGCCACCGAGACTGGGACATCGAATTCACCCCTCCACTTT.

The chain employs TRBV6-5 and TRBJ1-6; D gene ambiguous. The CDR3 contains 12 residues. V lost 11 bases and J lost 6, with 11 bases in between. The germline gives CDR1 MNHEY, CDR2 SVGAGI. Here the CDR3 reads CASARVNSPLHF. CDR3 nucleotides: TGTGCCTCGGCCCGGGTTAATTCACCCCTCCACTTT.

V gene TRBV29-1 combines with J gene TRBJ2-1; the match to TRBD2 covers 10 bases. The CDR3 has 16 residues. Losses at the gene ends were 7 bases for V and 9 bases for J; bases not matched to a gene: 18. Germline V gives CDR1 SQVTM, CDR2 ANQGSEA. This CDR3 reads CSAREGLSGRGGEQFF. The CDR3 nucleotides are TGCAGCGCACGGGAAGGGTTGAGCGGGAGGGGAGGTGAGCAGTTCTTC.

V is TRBV7-9 and J is TRBJ2-2; 14 bases line up with TRBD2. Trimming took 6 bases from V and 0 from J; bases not matched to a gene: 9. Germline CDR1 and CDR2: SEHNR and FQNEAQ (reference sequence). The CDR3 runs to 19 residues. CDR3 coding DNA: TGTGCCAGCAGTTACCCCACGACTAGCGGGAGGGCGAACACCGGGGAGCTGTTTTTT. Encoded protein: CASSYPTTSGRANTGELFF.

The rearrangement joins TRBV28 to TRBJ2-4; unclear D gene. Germline values: CDR1 MDHEN, CDR2 SYDVKM. V was trimmed by 7 bases and J by 2 bases, leaving 9 bases between them. The CDR3 runs to 13 residues. CDR3 sequence reads: CASKGSTKNIQYF. The CDR3 DNA follows: TGTGCCAGCAAGGGAAGTACCAAAAACATTCAGTACTTC.

Points on this clonotype: A much larger clone lies one base from this, so it may be a read error. This likely comes from a read error, as the CDR3 has no conserved phenylalanine or tryptophan at its end. The CDR3 bases are TGCAGTGCTAGAGGACAGGTGGCCTACGAGCAGTACATC. Residues: CSARGQVAYEQYI. This chain links TRBV20-1 with TRBJ2-7; perhaps TRBD1 as D (6 bases). The germline V gene encodes CDR1 DFQATT and CDR2 SNEGSKA (reference sequence). Trimming took off 1 base at V and 2 bases at J, with 9 bases between the two ends. The CDR3 sequence is 13 residues long.

This clonotype was counted only a few times. The V and J genes are TRBV28 and TRBJ2-5, with 9 bases that match TRBD1. Germline values: CDR1 MDHEN, CDR2 SYDVKM. The CDR3 has 17 amino acids. V dropped 6 bases and J dropped 4; count of bases not matched to a gene: 15. The CDR3 nucleotides are TGTGCCAGCAGGACTACAGCCGGGACAGGGAGTAGAGAGACCCAGTACTTC. Its translation is CASRTTAGTGSRETQYF.

This clonotype was detected only a few times. The V and J genes are TRBV10-3 and TRBJ2-2; D call uncertain. Germline CDR1 is ENHRY and CDR2 is SYGVKD. V was trimmed by 6 bases and J by 6 bases, leaving 11 bases between them. The CDR3 totals 13 residues. In nucleotides, the CDR3 is TGTGCCATCAGCAGACTCCTGCCCGGGGAGCTGTTTTTT. Translating it yields CAISRLLPGELFF.

This clonotype was counted a few times. The chain combines TRBV28 with TRBJ1-1, with 8 positions matching TRBD1. The CDR3 runs to 14 residues. V dropped 3 bases and J dropped 4; count of bases not matched to a gene: 4. The germline gives CDR1 MDHEN, CDR2 SYDVKM. CDR3 loop: CASSFGDRSTEAFF. DNA for the CDR3: TGTGCCAGCAGTTTTGGGGACAGGTCCACTGAAGCTTTCTTT.